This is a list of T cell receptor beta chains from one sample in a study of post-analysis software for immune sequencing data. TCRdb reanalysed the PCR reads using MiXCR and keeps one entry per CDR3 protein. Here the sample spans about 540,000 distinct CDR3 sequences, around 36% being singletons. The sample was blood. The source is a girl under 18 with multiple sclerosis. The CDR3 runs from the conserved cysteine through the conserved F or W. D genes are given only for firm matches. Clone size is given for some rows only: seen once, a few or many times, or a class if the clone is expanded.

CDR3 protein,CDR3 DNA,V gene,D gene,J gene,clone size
CASSLGLAGGPGDNEQFF,TGTGCCAGCAGCCTCGGACTAGCGGGGGGGCCGGGGGACAATGAGCAGTTCTTC,TRBV13,TRBD2,TRBJ2-1,few
CAISGAGIYEQYF,TGTGCCATCAGTGGGGCCGGTATCTACGAGCAGTACTTC,TRBV10-3,NA,TRBJ2-7,NA
CASSERTSGAQETQYF,TGTGCCAGCAGTGAGCGGACTAGCGGGGCCCAAGAGACCCAGTACTTC,TRBV6-1,TRBD2,TRBJ2-5,few
CASSKDTSYEQYF,TGTGCCAGCAGCAAGGACACCTCCTACGAGCAGTACTTC,TRBV27,NA,TRBJ2-7,few
CASSPMQGIGTEAFF,TGCGCCAGCAGCCCGATGCAGGGAATTGGCACTGAAGCTTTCTTT,TRBV5-1,NA,TRBJ1-1,NA
CASSLGQLDEKLFF,TGCGCCAGCAGCTTGGGGCAGTTAGATGAAAAACTGTTTTTT,TRBV5-1,NA,TRBJ1-4,NA
CASSPRRDRYEQYF,TGCGCCAGCAGCCCCCGCAGGGACCGCTACGAGCAGTACTTC,TRBV5-1,NA,TRBJ2-7,NA
CASSLAGGNGELFF,TGCGCCAGCAGCTTGGCCGGGGGCAACGGGGAGCTGTTTTTT,TRBV5-1,NA,TRBJ2-2,NA
CASSLGQGTAPISYNEQFF,TGTGCCAGCAGCTTAGGTCAAGGGACAGCGCCGATATCCTACAATGAGCAGTTCTTC,TRBV11-1,TRBD1,TRBJ2-1,few
CASLGRGGYNEQFF,TGTGCCAGCTTAGGGCGGGGCGGCTACAATGAGCAGTTCTTC,TRBV7-9,NA,TRBJ2-1,NA
CASSFGAGGTEAFF,TGTGCCAGCAGTTTTGGGGCAGGGGGTACTGAAGCTTTCTTT,TRBV12-3/TRBV12-4,TRBD1,TRBJ1-1,NA
CASSAGDRSEGYTF,TGCGCCAGCAGCGCCGGGGACAGATCTGAGGGCTACACCTTC,TRBV5-1,TRBD1,TRBJ1-2,few
CASSEGGIRRAIQYF,TGCGCCAGCAGTGAGGGAGGGATTCGAAGGGCAATTCAGTACTTC,TRBV10-2,NA,TRBJ2-4,NA
CASSSPGADTQYF,TGTGCCAGCAGCTCGCCCGGGGCAGATACGCAGTATTTT,TRBV7-2,NA,TRBJ2-3,few
CASTLGQGPQETQYF,TGCGCCAGCACCTTGGGACAGGGGCCCCAAGAGACCCAGTACTTC,TRBV5-1,TRBD1,TRBJ2-5,few
CASSRAAARKGGAEAFF,TGTGCCAGCAGCCGCGCGGCGGCCCGAAAAGGGGGCGCTGAAGCTTTCTTT,TRBV7-6,TRBD1,TRBJ1-1,few
CVSSGRDSPRYEQFF,TGTGTCAGCAGCGGCCGGGACTCCCCCCGGTATGAGCAGTTCTTC,TRBV7-2,NA,TRBJ2-1,NA
CASSRSPSTGLRGYTF,TGTGCCAGCAGCCGTTCGCCCAGTACAGGGTTAAGGGGCTACACCTTC,TRBV6-5,NA,TRBJ1-2,NA